A single sample gave rise to the 17 T cell receptor beta chains below, sequenced in a study of blood T cells in healthy people across ages (dated by TCRdb to the mid-2010s). Library preparation was by 5' RACE. A second PCR of about 6 to 12 cycles was run with a J-beta primer mix and a sample-barcoded 5' primer. In TCRdb, the public reads were trimmed at Q25 with fastp and aligned with MiXCR, with productive beta chains retained. Rows with a matching CDR3 protein are joined into one entry that keeps the most common DNA and genes. Present in this sample are approximately 2,000,000 distinct CDR3 sequences, 35% to 50% of which were seen just once. Clones ranked in the top ten supply 20% to 25% of the sample. Input material: blood. Every receptor here comes from a human donor in good health.

This clonotype came up a few times. This chain connects TRBV12-3 or TRBV12-4 to TRBJ1-5; no clear D. The CDR3 runs to 15 residues. Trimming pared 3 bases from V and 2 bases from J, leaving 11 bases between. The CDR3 DNA follows: TGTGCCAGCAGTTTTGCGGGTATGGGCAATCAGCCCCAGCATTTT. This sequence encodes CASSFAGMGNQPQHF.

V usage is TRBV10-3 and J usage is TRBJ2-7, with 10 bases matching TRBD1. There are 16 residues in the CDR3. The V gene's germline CDR1 is ENHRY and CDR2 SYGVKD. The V gene end was trimmed by 6 bases and the J gene end by 4 bases; junction bases not matched to a gene: 12. CDR3 residues: CAIRETLRQGAYEQYF. CDR3 nucleotide sequence: TGTGCCATCAGAGAAACCCTCCGACAGGGGGCTTACGAGCAGTACTTC.

The chain links TRBV2 to TRBJ1-5, with 9 bases identical to TRBD1. J gave up 11 bases and V 6 bases, and 14 bases lay outside the gene matches. Germline values: CDR1 SNHLY, CDR2 FYNNEI. The CDR3 is 15 amino acids. The CDR3 region has the DNA TGTGCCAGCAGGACCGGGACAGGGTACCAAGAGACCCAGCATTTT. Its protein product is CASRTGTGYQETQHF. Drawing the rest from reference TRBV2 and TRBJ1-5, the complete variable domain is EPEVTQTPSHQVTQMGQEVILRCVPISNHLYFYWYRQILGQKVEFLVSFYNNEISEKSEIFDDQFSVERPDGSNFTLKIRSTKLEDSAMYFCASRTGTGYQETQHFGDGTRLSIL.

V gene TRBV7-2 combines with J gene TRBJ2-7; TRBD1 matches 8 bases. Germline V gene sequence: CDR1 SGHTA, CDR2 FQGNSA. The J segment lost 4 bases and the V segment lost 5 bases, leaving 10 bases of the junction unmatched. This CDR3 spans 15 amino acids. The CDR3 reads CASSPGQGGAYEQYF. CDR3 nucleotides: TGTGCCAGCAGCCCAGGACAGGGAGGCGCGTACGAGCAGTACTTC.

This clonotype was seen a few times. The rearrangement uses TRBV29-1 and TRBJ2-7; the D gene is possibly TRBD1 (6 bases). The V end lost 4 bases, the J end lost 5 bases, and 12 bases lay between the germline ends. Germline CDR1 and CDR2: SQVTM and ANQGSEA. This CDR3 comprises 12 residues. CDR3 loop: CSVARDTDEQYF. Written as DNA, the CDR3 is TGCAGCGTTGCCCGGGACACCGACGAGCAGTACTTC.

The chain has TRBV7-2 and TRBJ1-5; D possibly corresponds to TRBD1 (5 bases). The CDR3 extends over 14 amino acids. CDR1 is SGHTA, CDR2 FQGNSA, per germline. Trimming removed 5 bases from V and 7 bases from J, with 15 bases in between. CDR3 region: CASSAFGGKQPQHF. The CDR3 DNA follows: TGTGCCAGCAGCGCCTTCGGGGGGAAACAGCCCCAGCATTTT.

This clonotype was counted only a few times. This chain connects TRBV7-9 to TRBJ1-1; D is perhaps TRBD1 (5 bases). The CDR3 is 16 residues long. Germline V gene lookup returns CDR1 SEHNR and CDR2 FQNEAQ (reference sequence). Trimming shortened V by 1 base and J by 1 base, and 13 bases separated the two germline ends. CDR3 protein: CASSLGWGAGNTEAFF. The CDR3 nucleotides read TGTGCCAGCAGCTTAGGATGGGGCGCGGGGAACACTGAAGCTTTCTTT.

This clonotype was picked up a small number of times. CDR3 region: CAISGGDSSTDTQYF. For the CDR3, the DNA is TGTGCCATCAGTGGGGGAGATTCTAGCACAGATACGCAGTATTTT. This sequence joins TRBV10-3 and TRBJ2-3; perhaps TRBD2 as D (5 bases). V was pared by 4 bases and J by 0 bases, with 11 bases between. The CDR3 is 15 residues long. CDR1 and CDR2 from the germline V gene are ENHRY and SYGVKD.

This chain links TRBV5-1 with TRBJ2-4, with D perhaps being TRBD1 or TRBD2 (6 bases each). TRBJ2-5 explains the end of the DNA better; the J call may be wrong. CDR1 is SGHRS and CDR2 is YFSETQ in the germline V gene. The length of the CDR3 is 16 residues. For the CDR3, the DNA is TGCGCCAGCAGCTTCCAGCCGCAGGGGACTCAAGAGACCCAGTACTTC. As protein: CASSFQPQGTQETQYF.

In DNA, the CDR3 is TGTGCCAGCAGCCTCCAGGCTGCCCGGGAGGGCTACGAGCAGTACTTC. This sequence encodes CASSLQAAREGYEQYF. The rearrangement joins TRBV6-2 or TRBV6-3 to TRBJ2-7; 8 nucleotides match TRBD2. The germline CDR1 and CDR2 sequences are MNHEY and SVGEGT. Losses at the gene ends were 6 bases for V and 3 bases for J; bases not matched to a gene: 13. This CDR3 is built from 16 residues.

This clonotype turned up a few times. The chain couples TRBV6-5 to TRBJ1-2; D is uncertain. Germline loops: CDR1 MNHEY, CDR2 SVGAGI. The CDR3 totals 12 residues. V lost 6 bases, J lost 4 bases, and 9 bases lay in between. The CDR3 region has the DNA TGTGCCAGCAGGTCCGCTGGCTATGGCTACACCTTC. This sequence encodes CASRSAGYGYTF.

Written as DNA, the CDR3 is TGTGCCAGCAGTGGGGGGACAGTCCTCAACTATGGCTACACCTTC. Translated, it gives CASSGGTVLNYGYTF. This sequence joins TRBV12-3 or TRBV12-4 and TRBJ1-2; TRBD1 agrees at 7 bases. The CDR3 is 15 amino acids. V dropped 5 bases and J dropped 2; count of bases not matched to a gene: 8.

The CDR3 region is CASSLDTVTPYEQYF. CDR3 sequence (DNA): TGTGCCAGCAGCTTAGATACAGTCACCCCTTACGAGCAGTACTTC. V and J are TRBV7-2 and TRBJ2-7; D is ambiguous. Germline V gene sequence: CDR1 SGHTA, CDR2 FQGNSA. With 1 base removed from V and 4 bases from J, the gap between germline ends came to 14 bases. The CDR3 is 15 amino acids.

The chain carries TRBV12-5 and TRBJ2-4; D might be TRBD1 (5 bases). Trimming pared 7 bases from V and 13 bases from J, leaving 26 bases between. The CDR3 length is 15 residues. Germline V gene data show CDR1 as LGHNT and CDR2 as FRNRAP. The chain's CDR3 is CASDGRVDPYNEQYF. The CDR3 nucleotides are TGTGCTAGTGATGGCAGGGTGGATCCTTACAATGAGCAGTACTTC. Full variable domain (rest looked up from reference TRBV12-5 and TRBJ2-4): DARVTQTPRHKVTEMGQEVTMRCQPILGHNTVFWYRQTMMQGLELLAYFRNRAPLDDSGMPKDRFSAEMPDATLATLKIQPSEPRDSAVYFCASDGRVDPYNEQYFGAGTRLSVL.

V usage is TRBV14 and J usage is TRBJ2-5; 9 bases line up with TRBD2. V shed 4 bases, J shed 5 bases, and the junction held 8 bases outside the gene matches. This CDR3 is built from 15 residues. Germline lookup yields CDR1 SGHDN and CDR2 FVKESK. The CDR3 DNA reads TGTGCCAGCAGCCGGACTAGCGTCTCCGGGGAGACCCAGTACTTC. Its translation is CASSRTSVSGETQYF.

The chain carries TRBV4-1 and TRBJ2-3; 7 bases are shared with TRBD1. Looked up from germline, CDR1 is MGHRA and CDR2 is YSYEKL. CDR3 size: 15 residues. The V segment lost 3 bases and the J segment 2 bases; nucleotides outside the gene matches: 5. Here the CDR3 reads CASSHLDRFTDTQYF. CDR3 DNA: TGCGCCAGCAGCCACTTGGACAGGTTCACAGATACGCAGTATTTT.

This sequence joins TRBV9 and TRBJ2-1, with 8 positions matching TRBD1. CDR1 is SGDLS and CDR2 is YYNGEE in the germline V gene. Unmatched junction bases numbered 14, after V lost 1 base and J lost 8 bases. This CDR3 is 17 amino acids long. The DNA of the CDR3 is TGTGCCAGCAGCGTAAAGATTGGGACAGGATTTTTTGATGAGCAGTTCTTC. As protein: CASSVKIGTGFFDEQFF.